The 24 T cell receptor beta chains below all came from one sample that was sequenced in a study of OX40 agonist ivuxolimab in advanced cancers. Libraries were made using the immunoSEQ multiplex PCR assay. TCRdb stores this immuneACCESS table with in-frame sequences only. Part of the clones is absent; in the studies checked, under half of the shortfall reflects unresolved V genes, and no reason is known for the rest. The sample data list some 75,000 clones, and 88% of these were observed just once. More than 0.65% of the sample belongs to the ten largest clones. This material consisted of CD4+ or CD8+ T cells sorted from blood, taken in a trial of the OX40 agonist ivuxolimab. These TCRs come from an adult with an advanced solid tumor such as melanoma, head and neck, liver or kidney cancer.

This sequence joins TRBV11-2 and TRBJ1-2, with a weak D call TRBD1 (5 bases). Looked up from germline, CDR1 is SGHAT and CDR2 is FQNNGV. The CDR3 consists of 13 residues. V lost 6 bases and J lost 4, with 12 bases in between. CDR3 in amino acids: CASRIDSTYGYTF. The CDR3 DNA is TGTGCCAGCAGAATTGACAGCACCTATGGCTACACCTTC.

The chain recombines TRBV6-1 with TRBJ1-1; no clear D. The length of the CDR3 is 13 residues. Germline V CDR1 and CDR2: MNHNS, SASEGT. V dropped 5 bases and J dropped 4 bases, with 11 bases sitting between them. This chain's CDR3 is CASSSREGTEAFF. The CDR3 nucleotides are TGTGCCAGCAGTAGCCGGGAGGGCACTGAAGCTTTCTTT.

Only one count was recorded for this clone. The chain couples TRBV6-5 to TRBJ1-1, with no clear D. V was shortened by 9 bases and J by 8 bases, with 10 bases between the two germline ends. CDR1 is MNHEY, CDR2 SVGAGI, per germline. This CDR3 is built from 10 residues. The CDR3 nucleotides are TGTGCCAGTATGGCGGGAGAAGCTTTCTTT. This gives the protein CASMAGEAFF.

The chain is built from TRBV7-8 and TRBJ1-1; TRBD1 might be the D (6 bases). CDR1 is SGHVS, CDR2 FQNEAQ, per germline. Trimming removed 5 bases at V and 2 bases at J, with 15 bases between. This CDR3 contains 15 residues. CDR3 bases: TGTGCCAGCAGCACGCACAGGGATCGAAACACTGAAGCTTTCTTT. Amino acids: CASSTHRDRNTEAFF.

The V and J genes are TRBV9 and TRBJ2-1, with TRBD2 identical over 15 bases. CDR3 length: 16 amino acids. Looked up from germline, CDR1 is SGDLS and CDR2 is YYNGEE. J lost 10 bases, V lost 3 bases, and 8 bases had no gene match. The CDR3 DNA reads TGTGCCAGCAGCGCCCCGGGACTAGCGGGGGGTCGCGAGCAGTTCTTC. Amino acids: CASSAPGLAGGREQFF. Complete variable domain (other parts from reference TRBV9 and TRBJ2-1): DSGVTQTPKHLITATGQRVTLRCSPRSGDLSVYWYQQSLDQGLQFLIQYYNGEERAKGNILERFSAQQFPDLHSELNLSSLELGDSALYFCASSAPGLAGGREQFFGPGTRLTVL.

This clone was recorded a few times. The chain employs TRBV5-4 and TRBJ1-2, with D perhaps matching TRBD1 (6 bases). The CDR3 is 12 residues long. Germline-derived CDR1 and CDR2 are SGHNT and YYREEE (reference sequence). V lost 4 bases and J 5 bases, leaving 9 bases between the germline ends. CDR3 loop: CASSATGYGYTF. For the CDR3, the DNA is TGTGCCAGCAGCGCGACAGGTTATGGCTACACCTTC. Filled out from reference TRBV5-4 and TRBJ1-2, the complete variable domain reads ETGVTQSPTHLIKTRGQQVTLRCSSQSGHNTVSWYQQALGQGPQFIFQYYREEENGRGNFPPRFSGLQFPNYSSELNVNALELDDSALYLCASSATGYGYTFGSGTRLTVV.

The V and J genes are TRBV7-9 and TRBJ2-3, with TRBD1 matching 8 bases. Germline V lookup: CDR1 SEHNR, CDR2 FQNEAQ (reference sequence). This CDR3 spans 14 amino acids. V trimming: 5 bases; J trimming: 6 bases; junction bases outside the gene matches: 7. In DNA, the CDR3 is TGTGCCAGCAGCAGACAGGGGCTTCTCGATACGCAGTATTTT. Translated, it gives CASSRQGLLDTQYF.

This chain links TRBV6-5 with TRBJ1-5; D may be TRBD1 (5 bases). Per germline, CDR1 MNHEY and CDR2 SVGAGI. V dropped 4 bases and J dropped 1 base, with 14 bases sitting between them. The length of the CDR3 is 16 residues. CDR3 in amino acids: CASSLTGTASNQPQHF. The CDR3 DNA sequence: TGTGCCAGCAGTTTGACCGGGACGGCCAGCAATCAGCCCCAGCATTTT.

The chain combines TRBV30 with TRBJ2-1; unclear D gene. Trimming cost V 2 bases and J 3 bases, with 11 bases left between them. CDR3 length: 14 residues. The germline V gene encodes CDR1 GTSNPN and CDR2 SVGIG (reference sequence). The CDR3 sequence is CAWSLGNYYNEQFF. The CDR3 coding sequence is TGTGCCTGGAGTTTGGGGAACTACTACAATGAGCAGTTCTTC.

This chain links TRBV15 with TRBJ1-2; D is perhaps TRBD1 (5 bases). The germline CDR1 and CDR2 sequences are LNHNV and YYDKDF (reference sequence). The length of the CDR3 is 17 residues. Trimming stripped 1 base from V and 4 bases from J, with 19 bases between. The CDR3 is CATSRGPGTPKLYGYTF. The CDR3 DNA reads TGTGCCACCAGCAGAGGGCCAGGGACCCCGAAGCTCTATGGCTACACCTTC.

The V gene is TRBV15, the J gene TRBJ2-7, with D possibly matching TRBD2 (10 bases). Germline lookup yields CDR1 LNHNV and CDR2 YYDKDF (reference sequence). The CDR3 sequence is 22 residues long. The V end was cut by 0 bases, the J end by 0 bases, with 30 bases between. CDR3 in amino acids: CATSRDRVGGTGTSANSYEQYF. DNA for the CDR3: TGTGCCACCAGCAGAGATCGGGTCGGGGGGACAGGGACTAGCGCAAACTCCTACGAGCAGTACTTC.

The rearrangement joins TRBV9 to TRBJ2-1; 12 nucleotides match TRBD2. The CDR3 covers 16 residues. The J segment lost 5 bases and the V segment lost 4 bases, leaving 7 bases of the junction unmatched. Germline loops: CDR1 SGDLS, CDR2 YYNGEE. The CDR3 here is CASSPGGLAGNNEQFF. The CDR3 DNA sequence: TGTGCCAGCAGCCCAGGAGGACTAGCGGGGAACAATGAGCAGTTCTTC.

This rearrangement joins TRBV6-6 to TRBJ2-2; 9 bases align to TRBD1. This CDR3 contains 15 residues. V lost 2 bases and J lost 5; bases outside the gene matches: 3. In germline, CDR1 is MNHNY, CDR2 SVGAGI (reference sequence). CDR3: CASSYGGQGTGELFF. CDR3 coding DNA: TGTGCCAGCAGTTACGGGGGACAGGGTACCGGGGAGCTGTTTTTT.

J is TRBJ2-7 and V is TRBV7-9; D call uncertain. CDR1 is SEHNR and CDR2 is FQNEAQ in the germline V gene (reference sequence). V lost 2 bases, J lost 4 bases, and 9 bases lay in between. CDR3 length: 13 amino acids. CDR3 residues: CASSLLGWYEQYF. The CDR3 region has the DNA TGTGCCAGCAGCTTATTGGGTTGGTACGAGCAGTACTTC. The full variable domain, rest sourced from reference TRBV7-9 and TRBJ2-7, is DTGVSQNPRHKITKRGQNVTFRCDPISEHNRLYWYRQTLGQGPEFLTYFQNEAQLEKSRLLSDRFSAERPKGSFSTLEIQRTEQGDSAMYLCASSLLGWYEQYFGPGTRLTVT.

The chain has TRBV6-6 and TRBJ2-7; perhaps TRBD2 as D (5 bases). V shed 6 bases and J shed 2 bases, with 20 bases lying between them. This CDR3 region has 16 residues. CDR1 and CDR2 from the germline V gene are MNHNY and SVGAGI (reference sequence). The CDR3 region has the DNA TGTGCCAGCAGCCCCGGGGATGCGGGCTTTACCTACGAGCAGTACTTC. The encoded protein is CASSPGDAGFTYEQYF.

The rearrangement joins TRBV30 to TRBJ2-1, with 7 bases aligning to TRBD2. The J segment lost 4 bases and the V segment lost 7 bases, leaving 7 bases of the junction unmatched. The CDR3 runs 13 residues. Germline CDR1 reads GTSNPN; CDR2 reads SVGIG (reference sequence). CDR3 protein: CALDTSAYNEQFF. CDR3 sequence (DNA): TGTGCCTTAGATACTAGCGCGTACAATGAGCAGTTCTTC. Full variable domain (outside the CDR3, taken from reference TRBV30 and TRBJ2-1): SQTIHQWPATLVQPVGSPLSLECTVEGTSNPNLYWYRQAAGRGLQLLFYSVGIGQISSEVPQNLSASRPQDRQFILSSKKLLLSDSGFYLCALDTSAYNEQFFGPGTRLTVL.

J is TRBJ1-1 and V is TRBV7-8, with D unresolved. Germline V gene lookup returns CDR1 SGHVS and CDR2 FQNEAQ. This CDR3 contains 14 residues. The germline V and J ends were trimmed by 8 bases and 1 base, with 14 bases remaining between them. Written as DNA, the CDR3 is TGTGCCAGCGATCTTCTAGGCGGGAACACTGAAGCTTTCTTT. Encoded protein: CASDLLGGNTEAFF.

J is TRBJ1-1 and V is TRBV25-1; D uncertain. This CDR3 region has 14 residues. V was shortened by 0 bases and J by 8 bases, with 13 bases between the two germline ends. The germline V gene encodes CDR1 MGHDK and CDR2 SYGVNS. This CDR3 is CASSEYWGSSEAFF. The DNA of the CDR3 is TGTGCCAGCAGTGAATACTGGGGATCGAGCGAAGCTTTCTTT.

V and J are TRBV6-1 and TRBJ2-1; TRBD1 aligns across 7 bases. Germline V gene sequence: CDR1 MNHNS, CDR2 SASEGT. The CDR3 has 14 residues. V lost 7 bases to trimming and J lost 7 bases; unmatched junction nucleotides: 10. For the CDR3, the DNA is TGTGCCAGCACCCCGACAGGGATGGAAAATGAGCAGTTCTTC. This translates into CASTPTGMENEQFF.

The J gene is TRBJ2-5, the V gene TRBV29-1; possible D gene TRBD1, 5 bases. Trimming cost V 4 bases and J 3 bases, with 6 bases left between them. This CDR3 contains 11 residues. Germline CDR1 reads SQVTM; CDR2 reads ANQGSEA. CDR3 protein: CSVGQKETQYF. CDR3 in DNA: TGCAGCGTTGGACAGAAAGAGACCCAGTACTTC.

V is TRBV12-5 and J is TRBJ2-1, with D perhaps matching TRBD2 (5 bases). Trimming left V 2 bases short and J 2 bases short, with 19 bases between. The CDR3 is made up of 18 amino acids. Germline CDR1 is LGHNT and CDR2 is FRNRAP. CDR3 nucleotide sequence: TGTGCTAGTGGTTTGACCAAGTGGGAGACTACCACCTACAATGAGCAGTTCTTC. This translates into CASGLTKWETTTYNEQFF. The full variable domain, rest sourced from reference TRBV12-5 and TRBJ2-1, is DARVTQTPRHKVTEMGQEVTMRCQPILGHNTVFWYRQTMMQGLELLAYFRNRAPLDDSGMPKDRFSAEMPDATLATLKIQPSEPRDSAVYFCASGLTKWETTTYNEQFFGPGTRLTVL.

This rearrangement joins TRBV2 to TRBJ1-4; 7 bases are a match to TRBD1. The CDR3 runs 13 residues. CDR1 and CDR2 from the germline V gene are SNHLY and FYNNEI. V lost 8 bases and J lost 9; bases outside the gene matches: 9. The CDR3 sequence is CASGQEITKKLFF. The CDR3 nucleotides are TGTGCCAGCGGACAGGAGATAACGAAAAAACTGTTTTTT.

The chain uses TRBV7-9 and TRBJ2-5; TRBD2 matches 8 bases. V was clipped by 2 bases and J by 1 base; unmatched bases: 0. Germline V gene lookup returns CDR1 SEHNR and CDR2 FQNEAQ (reference sequence). The CDR3 is 14 amino acids. The CDR3 region is CASSLSGSQETQYF. CDR3 nucleotides: TGTGCCAGCAGCTTAAGCGGGAGCCAAGAGACCCAGTACTTC.

This clone was observed a few times. The rearrangement uses TRBV2 and TRBJ1-5; no reliable D call. Germline loops: CDR1 SNHLY, CDR2 FYNNEI. Trimming took off 7 bases at V and 0 bases at J, with 16 bases between the two ends. The CDR3 spans 16 residues. CDR3 nucleotides: TGTGCCAGCACATTCGGGATCCGGAATAGCAATCAGCCCCAGCATTTT. Its protein is CASTFGIRNSNQPQHF.